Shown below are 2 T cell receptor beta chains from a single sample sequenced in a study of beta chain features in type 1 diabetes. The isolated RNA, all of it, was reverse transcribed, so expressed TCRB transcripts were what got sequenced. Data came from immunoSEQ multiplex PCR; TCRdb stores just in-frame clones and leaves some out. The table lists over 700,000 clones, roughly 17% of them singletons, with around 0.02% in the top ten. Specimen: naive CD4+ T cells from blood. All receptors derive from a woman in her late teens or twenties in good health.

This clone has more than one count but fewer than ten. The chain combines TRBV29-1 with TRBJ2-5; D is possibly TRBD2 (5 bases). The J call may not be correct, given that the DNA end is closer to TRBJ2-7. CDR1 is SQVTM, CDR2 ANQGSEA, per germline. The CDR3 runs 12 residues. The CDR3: CSVAGVTYEQYF. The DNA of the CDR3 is TGCAGCGTTGCCGGGGTAACTTACGAGCAGTACTTC.

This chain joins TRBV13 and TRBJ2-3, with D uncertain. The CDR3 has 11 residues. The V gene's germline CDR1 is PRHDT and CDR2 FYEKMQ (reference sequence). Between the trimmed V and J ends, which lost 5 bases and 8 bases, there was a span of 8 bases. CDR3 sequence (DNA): TGTGCCAGCAGCGAGTCGGTTACGCAGTATTTT. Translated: CASSESVTQYF.